These T cell receptor beta chains were read from a single sample in a study of cytomegalovirus exposure and HLA in healthy donors. Some clones are missing from TCRdb's copy, which holds only in-frame ones; the method was immunoSEQ multiplex PCR. The top ten hold 2.5% of the sample, which has under 70,000 clones, about three quarters seen once. The sequencing input was PBMCs. The origin of the receptors is a female donor in good health and CMV-seronegative. CDR3s leave out the opening cysteine and the closing phenylalanine or tryptophan. Each record gives: CDR3 length, V gene, D gene, CDR3 protein. D genes are given only for firm matches.

length: 11; V: TRBV11-1; D: TRBD2; CDR3: ASSPGLDETQY
length: 12; V: TRBV7-2; D: TRBD1; CDR3: ASSAKTGGTEAF
length: 12; V: TRBV21-1; D: NA; CDR3: ASSKAGTGNTIY
length: 10; V: TRBV28; D: NA; CDR3: ASSFTDYEQY
length: 12; V: TRBV27; D: TRBD2; CDR3: ASGGSGGARELF
length: 11; V: TRBV4-2; D: NA; CDR3: ASSQSGYYEQY
length: 13; V: TRBV19; D: TRBD1; CDR3: ASSKGQPNTGELF
length: 11; V: TRBV7-9; D: NA; CDR3: ASSQGRNYGYT
length: 12; V: TRBV30; D: NA; CDR3: AWSVAQKNSPLH
length: 14; V: TRBV7-9; D: TRBD2; CDR3: ASSPGLAGVTGELF
length: 13; V: TRBV5-1; D: TRBD2; CDR3: ASILAGLFSYEQY
length: 15; V: TRBV2; D: NA; CDR3: ASSRTDPLSSGNTIY
length: 11; V: TRBV19; D: TRBD1; CDR3: ASTERTGNGYT
length: 13; V: TRBV7-2; D: TRBD1; CDR3: ASSGGTGITYEQY
length: 16; V: TRBV4-3; D: TRBD2; CDR3: ASSQDMREGHPTNEQF
length: 12; V: TRBV18; D: NA; CDR3: ASSPEGATGELF
length: 14; V: TRBV5-5; D: NA; CDR3: ASSLAGSSGANVLT
length: 12; V: TRBV5-1; D: NA; CDR3: ASSLPSGQETQY
length: 12; V: TRBV6-5; D: TRBD2; CDR3: ASSRSGGTDTQY
length: 11; V: TRBV19; D: TRBD1; CDR3: ASSRGQASEQY
length: 13; V: TRBV10-3; D: TRBD1; CDR3: AISEGQGENQPQH
length: 13; V: TRBV12-5; D: TRBD1; CDR3: ASGLGGQPVDTQY
length: 13; V: TRBV2; D: NA; CDR3: ASSDQAQNTGELF
length: 10; V: TRBV30; D: NA; CDR3: AWTDRIGPLH
length: 12; V: TRBV7-2; D: TRBD2; CDR3: ASSRGRSPDTQY
length: 14; V: TRBV25-1; D: NA; CDR3: ASSTSDRGPFYEQY
length: 11; V: TRBV6-4; D: NA; CDR3: ASSDDSGSPLH
length: 13; V: TRBV7-3; D: NA; CDR3: ASSSGSTTNNEQF
length: 12; V: TRBV7-8; D: TRBD1; CDR3: ASRQRQGADTQY
length: 11; V: TRBV28; D: TRBD2; CDR3: ASRWGGSGEQF
length: 10; V: TRBV7-8; D: NA; CDR3: ARRQKNTEAF
length: 12; V: TRBV19; D: NA; CDR3: ASSMSGGNTEAF
length: 9; V: TRBV6-1; D: NA; CDR3: ASDGGSPLH
length: 15; V: TRBV7-6; D: NA; CDR3: ASSLVPGPDFSYEQY
length: 12; V: TRBV7-9; D: NA; CDR3: ASSLSVITTEAF
length: 10; V: TRBV6-6; D: NA; CDR3: ASSRTGSEQY
length: 13; V: TRBV7-9; D: NA; CDR3: ASSLGSGSPPGYT
length: 14; V: TRBV7-9; D: TRBD1; CDR3: ASSLGTGTDNYGYT
length: 17; V: TRBV14; D: TRBD2; CDR3: ASSQELAGGPRSYNEQF
length: 13; V: TRBV19; D: TRBD1; CDR3: ASSMPGQGFYEQY
length: 9; V: TRBV7-9; D: NA; CDR3: ASSLGGEAF